Given below is one T cell receptor beta chain in context. It has no known antigen specificity. No base-level quality is on record; no much larger clone is a single base apart. This record belongs to a study of blood T cell repertoires in COVID-19 (dated by TCRdb to the early 2020s). Context from the whole study: ImmuneRACE Cohort 3 recovered participants were defined by two consecutive negative NP/OP PCR tests, healthcare professional clearance, or symptom resolution. The collaborator samples originated in the United States, Italy and Spain and spanned the acute and convalescent phases of COVID-19. The prospective study material was composed of cDNA or gDNA derived from T cells, B-cell-depleted T cells, or PBMCs. Deeply sampled blood TCRbeta repertoires from subjects exposed to, actively infected with, or recovered from COVID-19 were included in the dataset. The repertoires were made available in a free public database intended to serve as a resource for research on the immune response to SARS-CoV-2. Samples were obtained from the ongoing ImmuneRACE study (first 160 participants) and from 1,200 or so subjects provided by 6 global collaborators. A de-identified subject ID, COVID-19 status, age in years and sex were almost always included in the sample metadata. Where HLA class I and class II types were available, the types were taken from metadata supplied by the sample provider, not from assay-based typing.

Participants in the prospective study were aged roughly 18 to 100 years, lived in 20 to 30 United States geographic areas, and enrolled through a virtual design. Cohort assignment in the prospective study relied on participant-reported clinical history from a screening survey and a study questionnaire. In the prospective study, mobile phlebotomists collected whole blood, serum and a nasopharyngeal or oropharyngeal swab from each participant. Over an approximately 2-month period, participants in the prospective study had the option of providing additional blood draws and questionnaires. Before DNA extraction, blood samples from the prospective study were shipped at room temperature or frozen. TCRbeta CDR3 regions were amplified from genomic DNA using the immunoSEQ Assay, a bias-controlled multiplex PCR. In the original analysis: Nucleated cell counts per sample were estimated from amplification of reference gene primers within the assay. To quantify the absolute abundance of each unique TCRbeta CDR3 rearrangement, sequence reads were collapsed and filtered. For each sample, productive Simpson clonality was calculated by taking the square root of Simpson's diversity index across productive rearrangements. The table was pulled from immuneACCESS by TCRdb, which kept in-frame rearrangements only. Such tables lose some clones; where checked, under half of the loss comes from unresolved V genes, and the rest has no known cause. Clonal size and the V and J genes are those of that table, whereas D and trimming came from the DNA. For this sample there are more than 300,000 clones; about 89% appear just once. The ten largest clones add up to 1.5% to 2% of the sample.

Including the terminal cysteine and phenylalanine, the CDR3 comprises 16 residues. Here the CDR3 DNA is all that survives: 48 bases in frame from base 1. V loses 3 bases, J loses 4 bases, and the germline ends lie 16 bases apart. CDR1 and CDR2 were assigned from the germline V gene as LGHNA and YNFKEQ. What the research found in general, with its limitations: The amount of clinical and demographic metadata varied by source and participant and was provided uncurated.

The chain was built from TRBV4-2 and TRBJ2-1; the D region possibly corresponds to TRBD1 (6 bases align). This clonotype was obtained from a man aged 35 to 55 in a cohort exposed to, infected with or recovered from COVID-19 (not recorded which). The sample was PBMCs or T cells enriched from blood (not recorded which). For the CDR3, the sequence is CASSQIPGDLYNEQFF. The nucleotide sequence reads as follows: TGTGCCAGCAGCCAGATACCAGGGGACCTATACAATGAGCAGTTCTTC.